The rows below give T cell receptor beta chains drawn from one sample of a study of blood T cell repertoires in COVID-19. The protocol was immunoSEQ multiplex PCR, while the TCRdb copy is restricted to in-frame clones and leaves out a portion. The table lists around 260,000 clones, approximately 92% of them singletons. Sequencing was carried out using PBMCs or T cells enriched from blood (not recorded which). The origin of the receptors is a woman aged 25 to 45 who had recovered from COVID-19. Each CDR3 is given with its conserved first and last residue. The order of the fields is D gene, V gene, J gene, clone size, CDR3 protein, CDR3 DNA. A D gene is named only where the DNA matches it firmly. Clone size, where shown, is once, few, many, or a class for clones that have expanded.

d_call: -
v_call: TRBV28
j_call: TRBJ1-4
clone_size: -
cdr3_aa: CASSPPVAGLNEKLFF
cdr3_nt: TGTGCCAGCAGTCCTCCCGTAGCGGGGTTAAACGAAAAACTGTTTTTT

d_call: TRBD1
v_call: TRBV12-3/TRBV12-4
j_call: TRBJ1-2
clone_size: -
cdr3_aa: CASSLAGQGYTF
cdr3_nt: TGTGCCAGCAGTTTAGCGGGACAGGGGTACACCTTC

d_call: TRBD2
v_call: TRBV7-2
j_call: TRBJ2-7
clone_size: -
cdr3_aa: CASSLILAGVEGLYEQYF
cdr3_nt: TGTGCCAGCAGCTTAATCCTAGCGGGAGTGGAAGGGCTCTACGAGCAGTACTTC

d_call: -
v_call: TRBV6-5
j_call: TRBJ2-1
clone_size: once
cdr3_aa: CASSRDFPYNEQFF
cdr3_nt: TGTGCCAGCAGCCGGGACTTTCCTTACAATGAGCAGTTCTTC

d_call: -
v_call: TRBV28
j_call: TRBJ2-3
clone_size: -
cdr3_aa: CASSLAPTTDTQYF
cdr3_nt: TGTGCCAGCAGTTTAGCGCCTACCACAGATACGCAGTATTTT

d_call: TRBD1
v_call: TRBV7-6
j_call: TRBJ1-6
clone_size: -
cdr3_aa: CASSPDRDHPLHF
cdr3_nt: TGTGCCAGCAGCCCCGACAGGGATCACCCCCTCCACTTT

d_call: -
v_call: TRBV24-1
j_call: TRBJ2-7
clone_size: -
cdr3_aa: CATSGSPSYEQYF
cdr3_nt: TGTGCCACCAGTGGCAGTCCGTCCTACGAGCAGTACTTC

d_call: -
v_call: TRBV2
j_call: TRBJ2-3
clone_size: -
cdr3_aa: CASSDQGSYGDTQYF
cdr3_nt: TGTGCCAGCAGTGACCAGGGGAGTTACGGAGATACGCAGTATTTT

d_call: TRBD1
v_call: TRBV6-5
j_call: TRBJ1-6
clone_size: -
cdr3_aa: CASSRGQGANSPLHF
cdr3_nt: TGTGCCAGCAGTCGGGGACAGGGGGCGAATTCACCCCTCCACTTT

d_call: -
v_call: TRBV7-8
j_call: TRBJ2-1
clone_size: -
cdr3_aa: CASSQSSRAYNEQFF
cdr3_nt: TGTGCCAGCAGCCAAAGCTCCAGGGCTTACAATGAGCAGTTCTTC

d_call: -
v_call: TRBV5-1
j_call: TRBJ2-3
clone_size: -
cdr3_aa: CASSVGRSTDTQYF
cdr3_nt: TGCGCCAGCAGTGTGGGGCGTAGCACAGATACGCAGTATTTT

d_call: TRBD1
v_call: TRBV5-6
j_call: TRBJ1-1
clone_size: -
cdr3_aa: CASSRQGAGTEAFF
cdr3_nt: TGTGCCAGCAGCAGACAGGGGGCCGGGACTGAAGCTTTCTTT

d_call: TRBD2
v_call: TRBV6-2/TRBV6-3
j_call: TRBJ2-1
clone_size: -
cdr3_aa: CASSYQRGGSYNEQFF
cdr3_nt: TGTGCCAGCAGTTACCAGCGCGGGGGTTCCTACAATGAGCAGTTCTTC

d_call: -
v_call: TRBV21-1
j_call: TRBJ1-2
clone_size: -
cdr3_aa: CASSNEIDYGYTF
cdr3_nt: TGTGCCAGCAGCAACGAGATAGACTATGGCTACACCTTC

d_call: -
v_call: TRBV19
j_call: TRBJ1-5
clone_size: -
cdr3_aa: CASSTSGGNQPQHF
cdr3_nt: TGTGCCAGTAGTACCTCAGGGGGCAATCAGCCCCAGCATTTT

d_call: TRBD1
v_call: TRBV9
j_call: TRBJ2-7
clone_size: once
cdr3_aa: CASSVGQGGYEQYF
cdr3_nt: TGTGCCAGCAGCGTCGGACAGGGGGGCTACGAGCAGTACTTC

d_call: -
v_call: TRBV18
j_call: TRBJ2-7
clone_size: -
cdr3_aa: CASSLATGYEQYF
cdr3_nt: TGTGCCAGCTCCTTAGCTACAGGCTACGAGCAGTACTTC

d_call: -
v_call: TRBV18
j_call: TRBJ2-1
clone_size: -
cdr3_aa: CASSPGGSYNEQFF
cdr3_nt: TGTGCCAGCTCACCTGGAGGCTCCTACAATGAGCAGTTCTTC

d_call: -
v_call: TRBV6-5
j_call: TRBJ2-2
clone_size: -
cdr3_aa: CASTSGDSGAGELFF
cdr3_nt: TGTGCCAGCACCTCGGGTGATAGCGGAGCGGGGGAGCTGTTTTTT

d_call: -
v_call: TRBV11-2
j_call: TRBJ2-7
clone_size: -
cdr3_aa: CASSLVPAELAYEQYF
cdr3_nt: TGTGCCAGCAGCTTAGTTCCAGCGGAGCTAGCCTACGAGCAGTACTTC

d_call: -
v_call: TRBV19
j_call: TRBJ1-1
clone_size: -
cdr3_aa: CASSMNSGLDTEAFF
cdr3_nt: TGTGCCAGTAGTATGAATTCAGGGCTGGACACTGAAGCTTTCTTT

d_call: TRBD1
v_call: TRBV6-5
j_call: TRBJ1-1
clone_size: -
cdr3_aa: CASSFRGGGGEAFF
cdr3_nt: TGTGCCAGCAGTTTTCGAGGGGGCGGAGGTGAAGCTTTCTTT

d_call: -
v_call: TRBV14
j_call: TRBJ2-3
clone_size: -
cdr3_aa: CASSQELHVDTQYF
cdr3_nt: TGTGCCAGCAGCCAAGAACTGCACGTGGATACGCAGTATTTT

d_call: TRBD1
v_call: TRBV5-4
j_call: TRBJ2-4
clone_size: -
cdr3_aa: CASSPKGQGSIQYF
cdr3_nt: TGTGCCAGCAGTCCAAAGGGACAGGGAAGCATTCAGTACTTC

d_call: -
v_call: TRBV7-3
j_call: TRBJ1-2
clone_size: few
cdr3_aa: CASSANREVYGYTF
cdr3_nt: TGTGCCAGCAGCGCAAACAGGGAAGTCTATGGCTACACCTTC

d_call: -
v_call: TRBV21-1
j_call: TRBJ2-1
clone_size: -
cdr3_aa: CASSKRGRTGRDEQFF
cdr3_nt: TGTGCCAGCAGCAAAAGGGGGAGGACAGGGAGAGATGAGCAGTTCTTC

d_call: TRBD1
v_call: TRBV3-1/TRBV3-2
j_call: TRBJ1-5
clone_size: once
cdr3_aa: CASSQAQGTQPQHF
cdr3_nt: TGTGCCAGCAGCCAAGCACAGGGGACTCAGCCCCAGCATTTT

d_call: -
v_call: TRBV11-2
j_call: TRBJ2-7
clone_size: -
cdr3_aa: CASSRRKTRDIASYEQYF
cdr3_nt: TGTGCCAGCAGCAGACGGAAGACCCGGGACATCGCCTCCTACGAGCAGTACTTC

d_call: -
v_call: TRBV2
j_call: TRBJ2-2
clone_size: -
cdr3_aa: CASRTDTGELFF
cdr3_nt: TGTGCCAGCCGAACAGACACCGGGGAGCTGTTTTTT

d_call: -
v_call: TRBV2
j_call: TRBJ2-7
clone_size: once
cdr3_aa: CASSTRRASDEQYF
cdr3_nt: TGTGCCAGCAGCACACGGAGGGCCTCGGACGAGCAGTACTTC